These 17 T cell receptor beta chains were sequenced from one sample in a study of post-analysis software for immune sequencing data. Regarding the study as a whole: Patients used about five TRBV segments, including TRBV5-6, TRBV5-1 and TRBV20-1, more often than controls.

These receptors lack a known antigen. TCR beta cDNA libraries included unique molecular identifiers. Via MiXCR, TCRdb re-called the PCR reads, giving one row per CDR3 protein. This sample carries about 460,000 distinct CDR3 sequences, over 35% of them seen once, and the ten largest clones take 9% to 14%. Material: blood. The receptors derive from a girl aged 5 to 17 with multiple sclerosis.

This chain uses TRBV4-1 with TRBJ2-5; 7 bases agree with TRBD1. CDR1 and CDR2 (germline): MGHRA, YSYEKL. J gave up 2 bases and V 1 base, and 7 bases lay outside the gene matches. The CDR3 length is 16 residues. The chain's CDR3 is CASSQVGGTEQETQYF. CDR3 nucleotides: TGCGCCAGCAGCCAAGTAGGTGGGACAGAACAAGAGACCCAGTACTTC.

CDR3: CASSHRLQWGVSNEQFF. The CDR3 DNA sequence: TGTGCCAGCTCACACAGACTACAATGGGGGGTGTCAAATGAGCAGTTCTTC. This sequence joins TRBV18 and TRBJ2-1; D perhaps matches TRBD2 (6 bases). Deletions cut 4 bases from V and 7 bases from J, with 23 bases between. Germline V gives CDR1 KGHSH, CDR2 LQKENI. The CDR3 runs 17 residues.

The V call is TRBV13, the J call TRBJ2-7, with D possibly matching TRBD1 (6 bases). V dropped 4 bases and J dropped 6 bases, with 19 bases sitting between them. The length of the CDR3 is 15 residues. Germline CDR1 and CDR2: PRHDT and FYEKMQ (reference sequence). The CDR3 reads CASSSVRQGQSEQYF. CDR3 sequence (DNA): TGTGCCAGCAGCTCCGTCCGGCAGGGGCAGTCCGAGCAGTACTTC.

The rearrangement uses TRBV12-3 or TRBV12-4 and TRBJ2-4; 9 bases line up with TRBD2. Trimming at V came to 0 bases and at J to 8 bases, leaving 5 bases not matched to a gene. The CDR3 is 15 residues long. DNA of the CDR3: TGTGCCAGCAGTTTAGCGGGCGGGAGGGTTGACATTCAGTACTTC. This translates into CASSLAGGRVDIQYF.

The CDR3 loop is CSARAGTSGSSRDTQYF. In nucleotides, the CDR3 is TGCAGTGCTAGAGCCGGGACTAGCGGGAGCTCCCGAGATACGCAGTATTTT. The rearrangement links TRBV20-1 to TRBJ2-3; 14 bases are a match to TRBD2. Trimming took 1 base from V and 5 from J; bases not matched to a gene: 8. Germline CDR1 is DFQATT and CDR2 is SNEGSKA (reference sequence). This CDR3 is 17 amino acids long.

J is TRBJ2-4 and V is TRBV18, with D perhaps matching TRBD1 (5 bases). Per the germline V gene, CDR1 is KGHSH and CDR2 is LQKENI. CDR3 size: 13 residues. The V and J ends lost 1 base and 7 bases respectively, with 8 bases between them. CDR3 loop: CASSPQGMNIQYF. The DNA for the CDR3 is TGTGCCAGCTCACCACAGGGGATGAACATTCAGTACTTC.

This clonotype was recorded a few times. The V gene is TRBV9, the J gene TRBJ2-1; TRBD1 matches 8 bases. The V gene end was trimmed by 2 bases and the J gene end by 10 bases; junction bases not matched to a gene: 8. From germline, CDR1 is SGDLS and CDR2 YYNGEE. The CDR3 runs 14 residues. In nucleotides, the CDR3 is TGTGCCAGCAGCGTGCTAGACAGGGGTGGAGAGCAGTTCTTC. This encodes CASSVLDRGGEQFF.

The genes are TRBV12-3 or TRBV12-4 and TRBJ2-7; 10 bases line up with TRBD2. The V gene end was trimmed by 5 bases and the J gene end by 6 bases; junction bases not matched to a gene: 4. The CDR3 has 13 amino acids. The CDR3, as DNA: TGTGCCAGCAGTACCCGGACTAGCGGCGAGCAGTACTTC. Translated: CASSTRTSGEQYF.

The rearrangement uses TRBV29-1 and TRBJ2-7; TRBD1 matches at 10 bases. Germline-derived CDR1 and CDR2 are SQVTM and ANQGSEA. CDR3 size: 14 residues. The V gene end was trimmed by 4 bases and the J gene end by 4 bases; junction bases not matched to a gene: 7. The CDR3 DNA reads as TGCAGCGTTGCTGGGTCGGGACAGGGGTACGAGCAGTACTTC. Encoded protein: CSVAGSGQGYEQYF.

This clonotype was observed a handful of times. The chain joins TRBV13 to TRBJ1-1, with unresolved D. The CDR3 loop spans 13 amino acids. CDR1 and CDR2 (germline): PRHDT, FYEKMQ (reference sequence). V lost 7 bases and J lost 1, with 10 bases in between. The CDR3 loop reads CASTQAGNTEAFF. DNA for the CDR3: TGTGCCAGCACCCAAGCGGGGAACACTGAAGCTTTCTTT.

J is TRBJ2-5 and V is TRBV4-1; TRBD2 agrees at 10 bases. Germline V gene data show CDR1 as MGHRA and CDR2 as YSYEKL. The CDR3 consists of 17 residues. The V gene end was trimmed by 2 bases and the J gene end by 4 bases; junction bases not matched to a gene: 10. The CDR3 region is CASSQHLAGAVGETQYF. CDR3 coding DNA: TGCGCCAGCAGCCAACATCTAGCGGGAGCTGTTGGAGAGACCCAGTACTTC.

The CDR3 DNA follows: TGCAGCGCGTTAGAGGAAGGTGGCTACACCTTC. It yields the protein CSALEEGGYTF. V usage is TRBV29-1 and J usage is TRBJ1-2; D is uncertain. Between the trimmed V and J ends, which lost 7 bases and 7 bases, there was a span of 13 bases. CDR1 and CDR2 (germline): SQVTM, ANQGSEA. CDR3 length equals 11 residues.

This chain uses TRBV15 with TRBJ2-5, with D hard to call. CDR1 LNHNV and CDR2 YYDKDF come from the germline V gene (reference sequence). The CDR3 loop spans 15 amino acids. V lost 0 bases and J lost 11, with 19 bases in between. The CDR3 loop reads CATSRDLEALGEQYF. The CDR3 DNA is TGTGCCACCAGCAGAGATCTTGAAGCGTTGGGTGAGCAGTACTTC.

This clonotype was counted a few times. The rearrangement uses TRBV29-1 and TRBJ2-4; D is perhaps TRBD1 (6 bases). V was pared by 4 bases and J by 9 bases, with 16 bases between. Germline V gene lookup returns CDR1 SQVTM and CDR2 ANQGSEA. The CDR3 totals 13 residues. The CDR3 DNA sequence: TGCAGCGTTGGGCCCAGGGGCTTCGGCATTCAGTACTTC. Translation: CSVGPRGFGIQYF.

Details on this clonotype: The junction shows a germline mismatch at one end, possibly a read error. This chain joins TRBV14 and TRBJ2-3, with 9 bases identical to TRBD2. Germline V gives CDR1 SGHDN, CDR2 FVKESK. The CDR3 runs 15 residues. Here the CDR3 reads CVSSGMGLATDTQYF. In DNA form, the CDR3 reads TGTGTCAGCAGCGGGATGGGACTAGCCACAGATACGCAGTATTTT.

A single count supports this clonotype. The chain has TRBV28 and TRBJ1-5; D is ambiguous. V was cut by 8 bases and J by 3 bases, with 11 bases left in between. Germline V gene sequence: CDR1 MDHEN, CDR2 SYDVKM. The CDR3 has 13 residues. This CDR3 is CASGLENNQPQHF. In DNA form, the CDR3 reads TGTGCCAGCGGGTTGGAGAACAATCAGCCCCAGCATTTT. Full variable domain (missing parts from reference TRBV28 and TRBJ1-5): DVKVTQSSRYLVKRTGEKVFLECVQDMDHENMFWYRQDPGLGLRLIYFSYDVKMKEKGDIPEGYSVSREKKERFSLILESASTNQTSMYLCASGLENNQPQHFGDGTRLSIL.

This clonotype was detected only a few times. The J gene is TRBJ2-7, the V gene TRBV9; perhaps TRBD2 as D (5 bases). V lost 1 base and J lost 2, with 13 bases in between. The CDR3 has 15 residues. Germline values: CDR1 SGDLS, CDR2 YYNGEE. The CDR3 loop reads CASSVFAEATYEQYF. CDR3 coding DNA: TGTGCCAGCAGCGTATTCGCGGAGGCGACCTACGAGCAGTACTTC.